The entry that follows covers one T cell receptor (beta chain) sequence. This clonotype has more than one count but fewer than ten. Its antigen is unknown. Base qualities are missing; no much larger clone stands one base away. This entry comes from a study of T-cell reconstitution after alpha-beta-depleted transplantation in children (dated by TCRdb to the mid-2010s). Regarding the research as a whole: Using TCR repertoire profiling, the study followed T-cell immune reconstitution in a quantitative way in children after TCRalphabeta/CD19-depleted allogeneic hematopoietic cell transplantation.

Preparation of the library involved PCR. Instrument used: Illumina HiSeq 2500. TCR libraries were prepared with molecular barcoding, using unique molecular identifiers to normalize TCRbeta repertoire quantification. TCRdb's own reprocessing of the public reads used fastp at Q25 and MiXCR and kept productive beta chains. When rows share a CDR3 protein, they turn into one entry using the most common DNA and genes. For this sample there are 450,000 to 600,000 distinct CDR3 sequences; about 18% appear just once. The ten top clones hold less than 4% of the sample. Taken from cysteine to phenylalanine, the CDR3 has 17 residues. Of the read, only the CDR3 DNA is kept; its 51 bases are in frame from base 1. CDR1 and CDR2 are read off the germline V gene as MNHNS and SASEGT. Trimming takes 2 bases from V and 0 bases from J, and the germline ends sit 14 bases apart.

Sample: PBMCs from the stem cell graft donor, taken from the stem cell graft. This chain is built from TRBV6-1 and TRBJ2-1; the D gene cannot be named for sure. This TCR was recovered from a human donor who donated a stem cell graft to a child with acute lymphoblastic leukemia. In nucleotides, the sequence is TGTGCCAGCAGTGAATTGAGGACCCGTTTCTCCTACAATGAGCAGTTCTTC. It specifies CASSELRTRFSYNEQFF.